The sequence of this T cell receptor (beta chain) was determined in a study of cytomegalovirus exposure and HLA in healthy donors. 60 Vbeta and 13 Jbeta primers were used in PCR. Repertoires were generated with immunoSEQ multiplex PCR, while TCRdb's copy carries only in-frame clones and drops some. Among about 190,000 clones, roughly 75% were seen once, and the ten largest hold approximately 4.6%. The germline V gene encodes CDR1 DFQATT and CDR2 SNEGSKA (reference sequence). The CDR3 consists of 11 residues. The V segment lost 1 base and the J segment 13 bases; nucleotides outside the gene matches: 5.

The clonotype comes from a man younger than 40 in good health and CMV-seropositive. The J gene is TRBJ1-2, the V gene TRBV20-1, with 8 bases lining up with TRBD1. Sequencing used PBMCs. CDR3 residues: CSARGSGGITF. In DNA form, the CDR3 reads TGCAGTGCTAGAGGGTCAGGGGGCATCACCTTC.